This passage covers 28 T cell receptor beta chains from one sample sequenced in a study of blood T cell repertoires in COVID-19. Sequenced by immunoSEQ multiplex PCR; TCRdb stores in-frame clones only, minus some. The sample records 200,000 to 250,000 clones, about 82% being singletons. Sequencing input: peripheral blood. These receptor sequences come from a man in his forties or fifties with COVID-19, enrolled during active disease.

This chain connects TRBV7-3 to TRBJ1-1; 7 bases map to TRBD1. Germline V gives CDR1 SGHTA, CDR2 FQGTGA. CDR3 size: 13 residues. The J segment lost 1 base and the V segment lost 5 bases, leaving 1 base of the junction unmatched. The CDR3 bases are TGTGCCAGCAGCCGGACAGGGAACACTGAAGCTTTCTTT. It translates to CASSRTGNTEAFF. The full variable domain, completed using reference TRBV7-3 and TRBJ1-1, is GAGVSQTPSNKVTEKGKYVELRCDPISGHTALYWYRQSLGQGPEFLIYFQGTGAADDSGLPNDRFFAVRPEGSVSTLKIQRTERGDSAVYLCASSRTGNTEAFFGQGTRLTVV.

This chain connects TRBV6-5 to TRBJ1-1; 8 bases agree with TRBD1. CDR1 MNHEY and CDR2 SVGAGI come from the germline V gene. The CDR3 covers 16 residues. V lost 0 bases to trimming and J lost 12 bases; unmatched junction nucleotides: 15. In DNA form, the CDR3 reads TGTGCCAGCAGTTACTCCCCGTTCCTCGGACAGGGTCAAACTTTCTTT. Its protein is CASSYSPFLGQGQTFF.

This sequence joins TRBV25-1 and TRBJ1-1; 7 bases map to TRBD1. The CDR3 spans 15 residues. The germline V gene has CDR1 MGHDK and CDR2 SYGVNS. V trimming: 5 bases; J trimming: 1 base; junction bases outside the gene matches: 7. For the CDR3, the DNA is TGTGCCAGCAGTAACCTGGGACAGCCGAACACTGAAGCTTTCTTT. Translating it yields CASSNLGQPNTEAFF. Variable domain in full (rest from reference TRBV25-1 and TRBJ1-1): EADIYQTPRYLVIGTGKKITLECSQTMGHDKMYWYQQDPGMELHLIHYSYGVNSTEKGDLSSESTVSRIRTEHFPLTLESARPSHTSQYLCASSNLGQPNTEAFFGQGTRLTVV.

The chain has TRBV28 and TRBJ1-4, with TRBD1 matching over 7 bases. CDR3 length: 12 amino acids. Per germline, CDR1 MDHEN and CDR2 SYDVKM. J was trimmed by 17 bases and V by 6 bases; bases with no gene match: 12. This CDR3 reads CASSQRDRVIFF. CDR3 nucleotide sequence: TGTGCCAGCAGCCAGCGAGACAGGGTGATATTTTTT.

This chain links TRBV24-1 with TRBJ2-2; tentative D call: TRBD2 (5 bases). The CDR3 consists of 16 residues. Germline V lookup: CDR1 KGHDR, CDR2 SFDVKD. The V gene lost 3 bases and the J gene lost 2 bases, with 12 bases spanning the gap. The CDR3 DNA is TGTGCCACCAGTGATCTAGCCCGGGGTAACACCGGGGAGCTGTTTTTT. Its protein product is CATSDLARGNTGELFF.

This clone is a singleton in its sample. The chain is built from TRBV29-1 and TRBJ1-2; TRBD1 is a possible D gene (6 bases). The CDR3 consists of 14 residues. The germline V and J ends were trimmed by 6 bases and 0 bases, with 14 bases remaining between them. Germline loops: CDR1 SQVTM, CDR2 ANQGSEA. The CDR3 reads CSVDRPEANYGYTF. The CDR3 region has the DNA TGCAGCGTCGACAGGCCGGAAGCTAACTATGGCTACACCTTC.

About this clone: In the same sample, other DNA sequences code for this CDR3. J is TRBJ1-4 and V is TRBV27, with 10 bases fitting TRBD1. The V gene's germline CDR1 is MNHEY and CDR2 SMNVEV (reference sequence). The J segment lost 8 bases and the V segment lost 5 bases, leaving 5 bases of the junction unmatched. CDR3 length: 14 residues. This CDR3 reads CASSRQGAGEKLFF. CDR3 coding DNA: TGTGCCAGCAGTAGACAGGGGGCTGGGGAAAAACTGTTTTTT.

The chain links TRBV7-9 to TRBJ1-1; D is uncertain. Trimming left V 4 bases short and J 1 base short, with 16 bases between. The CDR3 consists of 16 residues. The germline V gene encodes CDR1 SEHNR and CDR2 FQNEAQ (reference sequence). CDR3 amino acids: CASSSPTLTENTEAFF. DNA of the CDR3: TGTGCCAGCAGCTCTCCAACACTTACAGAGAACACTGAAGCTTTCTTT.

This chain links TRBV5-1 with TRBJ2-3, with D possibly TRBD1 on 6 matching bases. Germline CDR1 SGHRS, CDR2 YFSETQ. V lost 0 bases and J lost 6, with 11 bases in between. This CDR3 contains 14 residues. CDR3 in DNA: TGCGCCAGCAGCTTGGGGCACCAGGGGGATACGCAGTATTTT. Amino acids: CASSLGHQGDTQYF.

The CDR3 sequence is CASGGQAYNEQFF. Here the CDR3 DNA reads TGTGCCAGTGGGGGACAGGCCTACAATGAGCAGTTCTTC. The chain has TRBV28 and TRBJ2-1; 8 bases align to TRBD1. Trimming took 9 bases from V and 2 from J; bases not matched to a gene: 3. Looked up from germline, CDR1 is MDHEN and CDR2 is SYDVKM. This CDR3 spans 13 amino acids. The full variable domain, in which reference TRBV28 and TRBJ2-1 provide the parts outside the CDR3, is DVKVTQSSRYLVKRTGEKVFLECVQDMDHENMFWYRQDPGLGLRLIYFSYDVKMKEKGDIPEGYSVSREKKERFSLILESASTNQTSMYLCASGGQAYNEQFFGPGTRLTVL.

The J gene is TRBJ2-7, the V gene TRBV29-1, with D possibly being TRBD2 (6 bases). V was pared by 3 bases and J by 0 bases, with 9 bases between. The CDR3 runs to 13 residues. Looked up from germline, CDR1 is SQVTM and CDR2 is ANQGSEA. The CDR3 reads CSVELADSYEQYF. CDR3 in DNA: TGCAGCGTTGAGTTAGCGGACTCCTACGAGCAGTACTTC.

The J gene is TRBJ2-3, the V gene TRBV2; TRBD2 matches at 12 bases. The germline gives CDR1 SNHLY, CDR2 FYNNEI. With 6 bases clipped from V and 3 bases from J, the junction kept 10 bases outside the gene matches. The CDR3 extends over 17 amino acids. The CDR3 bases are TGTGCCAGCAGCCCCAGCGGACTAGCGGGGTGGACAGATACGCAGTATTTT. It is translated as CASSPSGLAGWTDTQYF.

The V and J genes are TRBV19 and TRBJ2-3, with 8 positions matching TRBD2. CDR3 length equals 19 residues. Germline V gene lookup returns CDR1 LNHDA and CDR2 SQIVND (reference sequence). The J segment lost 4 bases and the V segment lost 6 bases, leaving 21 bases of the junction unmatched. The CDR3 nucleotides read TGTGCCAGTAGCATCTGGACTGCACCGGGACTAGGAGCGCCAGATACGCAGTATTTT. Its protein product is CASSIWTAPGLGAPDTQYF.

This chain uses TRBV27 with TRBJ2-7, with 7 nucleotides matching TRBD1. Germline V gene data show CDR1 as MNHEY and CDR2 as SMNVEV (reference sequence). With V trimmed by 4 bases and J by 1 base, 4 bases remained unmatched. The CDR3 runs 14 residues. The CDR3 loop is CASSSRGSSYEQYF. CDR3 DNA sequence: TGTGCCAGCAGTTCCAGGGGGAGTTCCTACGAGCAGTACTTC.

This rearrangement joins TRBV5-1 to TRBJ2-5, with 11 bases lining up with TRBD2. This CDR3 region has 15 residues. The trim removed 5 bases at V and 5 bases at J, leaving 8 bases unmatched. Germline CDR1 reads SGHRS; CDR2 reads YFSETQ. CDR3: CASSFSGGAAETQYF. The CDR3 region has the DNA TGCGCCAGCAGTTTTAGCGGGGGGGCCGCGGAGACCCAGTACTTC.

V gene TRBV7-8 combines with J gene TRBJ1-6, with D hard to call. Per the germline V gene, CDR1 is SGHVS and CDR2 is FQNEAQ. The CDR3 has 15 residues. Trimming removed 6 bases at V and 5 bases at J, with 14 bases between. The CDR3 nucleotides read TGTGCCAGCAGGTTAATGGCCGTTGATAATTCACCCCTCCACTTT. Its protein is CASRLMAVDNSPLHF.

The chain combines TRBV4-1 with TRBJ1-4; 12 bases map to TRBD1. This CDR3 has 15 amino acids. J lost 3 bases, V lost 8 bases, and 4 bases had no gene match. Germline V gives CDR1 MGHRA, CDR2 YSYEKL. In DNA form, the CDR3 reads TGCGCCAGCGGGGGACAGGGGGCATCTAATGAAAAACTGTTTTTT. Translated, it gives CASGGQGASNEKLFF.

This clone was counted only a few times. This chain's CDR3 is CASSFAGHGYTF. The CDR3 nucleotides read TGTGCCAGCAGTTTTGCGGGGCACGGCTACACCTTC. The chain joins TRBV12-3 or TRBV12-4 to TRBJ1-2, with a weak D call TRBD1 (5 bases). V shed 3 bases and J shed 8 bases, with 10 bases lying between them. The CDR3 is 12 residues long.

This clone appeared a single time. The J gene is TRBJ2-1, the V gene TRBV9, with a tentative D call TRBD2 (6 bases). Trimming removed 0 bases at V and 9 bases at J, with 13 bases between. Germline V gene lookup returns CDR1 SGDLS and CDR2 YYNGEE. The CDR3 sequence is 14 residues long. The CDR3 reads CASSVGAGNFEQFF. The CDR3 bases are TGTGCCAGCAGCGTAGGTGCGGGGAATTTTGAGCAGTTCTTC.

The CDR3 sequence is CASSLSFQVQETQYF. In nucleotides, the CDR3 is TGTGCCAGCAGCTTATCCTTTCAGGTGCAAGAGACCCAGTACTTC. V usage is TRBV7-2 and J usage is TRBJ2-5; D is unresolved. The length of the CDR3 is 15 residues. Trimming removed 2 bases from V and 2 bases from J, with 12 bases in between. The germline V gene has CDR1 SGHTA and CDR2 FQGNSA.

The chain couples TRBV6-2 or TRBV6-3 to TRBJ2-1; TRBD2 aligns across 8 bases. The CDR3 runs to 14 residues. Germline V gene data show CDR1 as MNHEY and CDR2 as SVGEGT. The junction had 9 bases not matched to a gene; V was cut back by 5 bases and J by 9 bases. CDR3 DNA: TGTGCCAGCAGTCTTGTCGGGGGGGCCGGTGAGCAGTTCTTC. Its translation is CASSLVGGAGEQFF.

In this sample, this clone turned up once. This chain joins TRBV6-5 and TRBJ1-5; no firm D call. Trimming took off 6 bases at V and 4 bases at J, with 16 bases between the two ends. CDR3 length: 15 residues. The germline V gene has CDR1 MNHEY and CDR2 SVGAGI. Here the CDR3 DNA reads TGTGCCAGCAGGTCCGGGTCCGAACTAAATCAGCCCCAGCATTTT. Protein: CASRSGSELNQPQHF.

The chain employs TRBV29-1 and TRBJ1-3, with 8 bases fitting TRBD1. CDR1 and CDR2 from the germline V gene are SQVTM and ANQGSEA. The trim removed 6 bases at V and 0 bases at J, leaving 7 bases unmatched. This CDR3 is 15 amino acids long. CDR3 nucleotide sequence: TGCAGCGTCAAGACAGGGGTGAACTCTGGAAACACCATATATTTT. It specifies CSVKTGVNSGNTIYF.

V is TRBV4-1 and J is TRBJ1-5; TRBD1 matches 8 bases. Per germline, CDR1 MGHRA and CDR2 YSYEKL. The CDR3 is 16 amino acids. V dropped 3 bases and J dropped 2; count of bases not matched to a gene: 6. CDR3 amino acids: CASSHTGGQGNQPQHF. The CDR3 nucleotides are TGCGCCAGCAGCCATACAGGGGGGCAAGGCAATCAGCCCCAGCATTTT.

This rearrangement joins TRBV24-1 to TRBJ2-7; 9 nucleotides line up with TRBD1. The CDR3 runs 17 residues. Germline V lookup: CDR1 KGHDR, CDR2 SFDVKD. Losses at the gene ends were 4 bases for V and 7 bases for J; bases not matched to a gene: 16. CDR3 DNA: TGTGCCACCAGTGACTCTCCGCCCGGGACAGGGTACGGAGAGCAGTACTTC. The encoded protein is CATSDSPPGTGYGEQYF.

The chain links TRBV29-1 to TRBJ1-1; D unclear. The CDR3 contains 13 residues. Germline CDR1 SQVTM, CDR2 ANQGSEA. V gave up 7 bases and J gave up 5 bases, with 17 bases separating them. The CDR3 sequence is CSGRPIPGTEAFF. CDR3 coding DNA: TGCAGCGGGAGACCTATACCGGGGACTGAAGCTTTCTTT. The whole variable domain, remainder taken from reference TRBV29-1 and TRBJ1-1, is SAVISQKPSRDICQRGTSLTIQCQVDSQVTMMFWYRQQPGQSLTLIATANQGSEATYESGFVIDKFPISRPNLTFSTLTVSNMSPEDSSIYLCSGRPIPGTEAFFGQGTRLTVV.

The chain has TRBV4-2 and TRBJ2-3; 7 nucleotides align to TRBD2. Per the germline V gene, CDR1 is LGHNA and CDR2 is YNFKEQ. With 4 bases clipped from V and 5 bases from J, the junction kept 12 bases outside the gene matches. This CDR3 region has 16 residues. The CDR3 spells CASSPPTSPYGDTQYF. Written as DNA, the CDR3 is TGTGCCAGCAGCCCCCCGACTAGCCCCTACGGAGATACGCAGTATTTT.

The chain combines TRBV27 with TRBJ2-5; 12 nucleotides line up with TRBD2. V lost 2 bases and J lost 3; bases outside the gene matches: 4. Germline assignment: CDR1 MNHEY and CDR2 SMNVEV (reference sequence). The CDR3 loop spans 16 amino acids. The CDR3 region has the DNA TGTGCCAGCAGTTTACTAAGGACTAGCGGGGAAGAGACCCAGTACTTC. Its protein product is CASSLLRTSGEETQYF.